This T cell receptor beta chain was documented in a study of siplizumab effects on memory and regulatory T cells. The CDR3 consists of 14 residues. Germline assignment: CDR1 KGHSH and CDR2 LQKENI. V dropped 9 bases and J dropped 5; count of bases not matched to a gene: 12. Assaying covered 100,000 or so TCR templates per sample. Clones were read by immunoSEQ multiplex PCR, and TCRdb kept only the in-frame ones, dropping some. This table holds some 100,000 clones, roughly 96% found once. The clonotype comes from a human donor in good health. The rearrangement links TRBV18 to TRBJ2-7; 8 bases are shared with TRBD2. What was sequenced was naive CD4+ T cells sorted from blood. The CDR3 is CASRGGSGVNEQYF. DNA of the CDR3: TGTGCCAGTCGCGGCGGTAGCGGGGTTAACGAGCAGTACTTC.